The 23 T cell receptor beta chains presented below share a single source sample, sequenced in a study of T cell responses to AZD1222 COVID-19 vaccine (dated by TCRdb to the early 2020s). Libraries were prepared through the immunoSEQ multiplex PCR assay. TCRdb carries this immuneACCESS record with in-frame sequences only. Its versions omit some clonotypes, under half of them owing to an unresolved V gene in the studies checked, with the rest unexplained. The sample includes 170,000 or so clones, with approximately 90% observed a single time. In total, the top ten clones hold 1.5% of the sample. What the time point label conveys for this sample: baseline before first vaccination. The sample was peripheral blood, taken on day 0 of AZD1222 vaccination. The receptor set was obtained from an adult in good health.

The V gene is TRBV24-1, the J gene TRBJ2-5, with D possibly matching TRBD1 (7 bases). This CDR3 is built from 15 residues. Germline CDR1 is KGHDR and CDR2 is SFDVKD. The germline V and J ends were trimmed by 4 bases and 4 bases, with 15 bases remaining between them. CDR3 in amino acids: CATSELGGGSETQYF. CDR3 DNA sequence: TGTGCCACCAGTGAATTAGGAGGGGGCTCAGAGACCCAGTACTTC.

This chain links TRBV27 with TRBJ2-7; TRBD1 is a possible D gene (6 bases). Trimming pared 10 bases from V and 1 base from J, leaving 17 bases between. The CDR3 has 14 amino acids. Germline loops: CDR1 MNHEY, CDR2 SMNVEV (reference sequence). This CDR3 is CATQGQGQSYEQYF. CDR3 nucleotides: TGTGCCACCCAGGGGCAAGGACAGTCCTACGAGCAGTACTTC.

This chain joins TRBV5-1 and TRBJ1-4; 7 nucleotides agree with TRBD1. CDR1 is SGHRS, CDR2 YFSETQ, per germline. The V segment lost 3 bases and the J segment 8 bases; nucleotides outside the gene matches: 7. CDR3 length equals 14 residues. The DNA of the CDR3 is TGCGCCAGCAGCTCGACAGGGAATTACGAAAAACTGTTTTTT. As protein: CASSSTGNYEKLFF.

The CDR3 here is CASSFNLLGRGREAFF. As DNA, the CDR3 is TGTGCCAGCAGTTTTAACTTGCTAGGGCGGGGCCGGGAAGCTTTCTTT. The gene calls are TRBV28 and TRBJ1-1; the D gene is possibly TRBD1 (5 bases). V gave up 3 bases and J gave up 8 bases, with 22 bases separating them. Germline assignment: CDR1 MDHEN and CDR2 SYDVKM. This CDR3 spans 16 amino acids.

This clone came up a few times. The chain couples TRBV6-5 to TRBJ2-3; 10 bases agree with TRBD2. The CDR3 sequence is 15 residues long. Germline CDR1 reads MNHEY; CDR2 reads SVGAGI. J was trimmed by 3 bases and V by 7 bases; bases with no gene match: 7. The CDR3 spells CASTQFSGGTDTQYF. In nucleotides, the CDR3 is TGTGCCAGCACCCAATTTAGCGGGGGGACAGATACGCAGTATTTT.

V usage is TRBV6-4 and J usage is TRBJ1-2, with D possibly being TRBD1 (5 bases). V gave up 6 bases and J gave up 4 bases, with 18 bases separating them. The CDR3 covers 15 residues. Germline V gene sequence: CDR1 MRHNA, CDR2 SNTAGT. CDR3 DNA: TGTGCCAGCAGCCGGAGTCCGGGGGACGGCTATGGCTACACCTTC. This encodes CASSRSPGDGYGYTF.

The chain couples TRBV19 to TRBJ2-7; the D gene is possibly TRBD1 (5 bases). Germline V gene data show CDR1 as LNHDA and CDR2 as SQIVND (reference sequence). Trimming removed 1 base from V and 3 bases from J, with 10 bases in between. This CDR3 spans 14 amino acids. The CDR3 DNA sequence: TGTGCCAGTAGTATAGCATATGACAGCTACGAGCAGTACTTC. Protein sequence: CASSIAYDSYEQYF.

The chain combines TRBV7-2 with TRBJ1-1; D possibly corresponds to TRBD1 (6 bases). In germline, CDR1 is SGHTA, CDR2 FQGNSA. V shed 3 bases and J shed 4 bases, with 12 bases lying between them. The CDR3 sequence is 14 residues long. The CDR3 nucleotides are TGTGCCAGCAGCTTCCAAACAGGGCCCACTGAAGCTTTCTTT. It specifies CASSFQTGPTEAFF.

CDR3 sequence (DNA): TGTGCCAGCAAAGGTGGCGGGGTTAAAAACATTCAGTACTTC. This codes for CASKGGGVKNIQYF. The V and J genes are TRBV28 and TRBJ2-4, with D perhaps matching TRBD2 (6 bases). Germline V gene data show CDR1 as MDHEN and CDR2 as SYDVKM. This CDR3 spans 14 amino acids. Trimming cost V 7 bases and J 4 bases, with 14 bases left between them.

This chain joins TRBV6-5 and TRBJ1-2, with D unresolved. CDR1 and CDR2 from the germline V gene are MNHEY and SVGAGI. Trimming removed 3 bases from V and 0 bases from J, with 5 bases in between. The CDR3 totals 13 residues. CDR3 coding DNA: TGTGCCAGCAGTTATCACTCTAACTATGGCTACACCTTC. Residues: CASSYHSNYGYTF.

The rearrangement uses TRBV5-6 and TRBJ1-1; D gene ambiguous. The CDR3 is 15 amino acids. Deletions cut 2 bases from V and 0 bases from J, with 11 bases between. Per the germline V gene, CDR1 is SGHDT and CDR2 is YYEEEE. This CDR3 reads CASSLRGTMNTEAFF. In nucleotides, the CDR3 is TGTGCCAGCAGCTTACGGGGTACTATGAACACTGAAGCTTTCTTT.

CDR3 nucleotide sequence: TGTGCCAGCTCACCACTGATCGGGACAGGGGGCTTGGATGAGCAGTTCTTC. Its translation is CASSPLIGTGGLDEQFF. The gene calls are TRBV18 and TRBJ2-1, with 12 positions matching TRBD1. Germline CDR1 KGHSH, CDR2 LQKENI. J gave up 8 bases and V 1 base, and 9 bases lay outside the gene matches. The CDR3 runs 17 residues.

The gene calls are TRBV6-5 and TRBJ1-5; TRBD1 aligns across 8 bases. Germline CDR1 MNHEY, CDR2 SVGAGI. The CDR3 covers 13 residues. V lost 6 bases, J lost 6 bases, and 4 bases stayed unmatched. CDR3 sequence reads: CASSRQGSQPQHF. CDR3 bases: TGTGCCAGCAGCAGACAGGGGAGTCAGCCCCAGCATTTT.

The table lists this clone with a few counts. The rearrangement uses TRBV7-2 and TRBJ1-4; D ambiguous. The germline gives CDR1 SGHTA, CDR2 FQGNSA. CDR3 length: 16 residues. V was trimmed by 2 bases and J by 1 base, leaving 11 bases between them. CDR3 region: CASSLRSRGTNEKLFF. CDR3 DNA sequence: TGTGCCAGCAGCTTAAGGTCGCGTGGAACTAATGAAAAACTGTTTTTT.

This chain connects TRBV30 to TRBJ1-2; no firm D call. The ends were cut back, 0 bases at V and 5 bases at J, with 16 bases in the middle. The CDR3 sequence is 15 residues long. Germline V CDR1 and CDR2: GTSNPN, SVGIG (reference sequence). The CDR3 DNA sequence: TGTGCCTGGAGTGTAAAGGGCAGGACCTTATATGGCTACACCTTC. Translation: CAWSVKGRTLYGYTF.

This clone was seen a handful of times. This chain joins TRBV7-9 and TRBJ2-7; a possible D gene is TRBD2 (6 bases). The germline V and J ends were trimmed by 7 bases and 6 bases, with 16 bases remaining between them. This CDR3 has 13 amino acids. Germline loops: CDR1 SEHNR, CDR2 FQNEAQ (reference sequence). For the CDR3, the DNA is TGTGCCAGCAAGTTCGGAGGGGCACCCGAGCAGTACTTC. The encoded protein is CASKFGGAPEQYF.

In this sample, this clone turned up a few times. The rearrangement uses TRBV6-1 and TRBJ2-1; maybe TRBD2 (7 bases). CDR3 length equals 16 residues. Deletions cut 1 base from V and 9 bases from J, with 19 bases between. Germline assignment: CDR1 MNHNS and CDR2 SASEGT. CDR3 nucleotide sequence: TGTGCCAGCAGTGAAGAGTTGGGGGGGGGCTCGGGTGAGCAGTTCTTC. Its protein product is CASSEELGGGSGEQFF.

The CDR3 coding sequence is TGTGCCAGCAGTGTCGGGATGAACTATGGCTACACCTTC. This codes for CASSVGMNYGYTF. The chain couples TRBV6-6 to TRBJ1-2; no clear D. CDR1 is MNHNY and CDR2 is SVGAGI in the germline V gene (reference sequence). This CDR3 has 13 residues. The V end was cut by 5 bases, the J end by 2 bases, with 9 bases between.

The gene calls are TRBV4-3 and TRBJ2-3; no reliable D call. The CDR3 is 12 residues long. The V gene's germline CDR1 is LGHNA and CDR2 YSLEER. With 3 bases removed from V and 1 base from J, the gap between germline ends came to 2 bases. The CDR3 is CASSHGTDTQYF. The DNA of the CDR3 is TGCGCCAGCAGCCATGGCACAGATACGCAGTATTTT.

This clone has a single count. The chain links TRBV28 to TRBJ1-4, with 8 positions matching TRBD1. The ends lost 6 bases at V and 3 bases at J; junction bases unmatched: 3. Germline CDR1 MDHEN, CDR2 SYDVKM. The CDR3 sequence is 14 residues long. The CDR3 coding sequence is TGTGCCAGCAGGGAGACAGGGGCTAATGAAAAACTGTTTTTT. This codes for CASRETGANEKLFF.

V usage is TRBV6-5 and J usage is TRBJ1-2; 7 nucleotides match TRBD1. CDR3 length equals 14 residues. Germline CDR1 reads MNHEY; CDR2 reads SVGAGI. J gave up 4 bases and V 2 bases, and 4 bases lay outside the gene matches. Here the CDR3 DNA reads TGTGCCAGCAGTTACCGGGACAGTGCCTATGGCTACACCTTC. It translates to CASSYRDSAYGYTF.

In nucleotides, the CDR3 is TGTGCCAGCTCACTAGGGGAGGCAGATACGCAGTATTTT. Translating gives CASSLGEADTQYF. The V gene is TRBV18, the J gene TRBJ2-3, with D possibly TRBD2 on 6 matching bases. CDR3 length: 13 residues. With 4 bases removed from V and 4 bases from J, the gap between germline ends came to 9 bases. Germline V gene lookup returns CDR1 KGHSH and CDR2 LQKENI.

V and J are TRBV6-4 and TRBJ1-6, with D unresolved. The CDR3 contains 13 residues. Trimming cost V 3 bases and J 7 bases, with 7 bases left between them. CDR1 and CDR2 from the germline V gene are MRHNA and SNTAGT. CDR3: CASSEGSNSPLHF. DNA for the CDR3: TGTGCCAGCAGTGAAGGGTCAAATTCACCCCTCCACTTT.